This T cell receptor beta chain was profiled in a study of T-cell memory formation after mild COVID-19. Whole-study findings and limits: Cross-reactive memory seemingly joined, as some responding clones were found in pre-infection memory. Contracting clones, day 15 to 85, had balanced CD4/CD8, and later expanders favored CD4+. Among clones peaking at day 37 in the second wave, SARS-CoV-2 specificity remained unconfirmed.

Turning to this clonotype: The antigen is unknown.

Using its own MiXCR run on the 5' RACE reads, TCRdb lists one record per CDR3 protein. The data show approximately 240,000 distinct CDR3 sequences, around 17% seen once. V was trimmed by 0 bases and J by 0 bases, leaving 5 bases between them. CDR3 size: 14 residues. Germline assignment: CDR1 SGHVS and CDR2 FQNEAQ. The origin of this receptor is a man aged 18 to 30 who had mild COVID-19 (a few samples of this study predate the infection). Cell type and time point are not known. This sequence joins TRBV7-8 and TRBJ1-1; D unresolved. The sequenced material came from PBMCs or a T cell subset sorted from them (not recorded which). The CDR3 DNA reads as TGTGCCAGCAGCTTAGCAGAATTGAACACTGAAGCTTTCTTT. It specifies CASSLAELNTEAFF.